This T cell receptor beta chain was sequenced in a study of T-cell reconstitution after alpha-beta-depleted transplantation in children. This CDR3 comprises 16 residues. The V gene's germline CDR1 is DFQATT and CDR2 SNEGSKA (reference sequence). V was trimmed by 4 bases and J by 1 base, leaving 19 bases between them. The TCRbeta library incorporated unique molecular identifiers. TCRdb analysed the PCR reads with MiXCR anew, one entry per CDR3 protein. In the table there are a few hundred thousand distinct CDR3 sequences, about a tenth of which are singletons. This clonotype was counted a few times. The TCR originated in a human donor who donated a stem cell graft to a child with acute lymphoblastic leukemia. The J gene is TRBJ2-5, the V gene TRBV20-1; either TRBD1 or TRBD2 may fit D (6 bases each). This sample comprised PBMCs from the stem cell graft donor, obtained from the stem cell graft. In DNA form, the CDR3 reads TGCAGTGCTACCCGATGGGGGCCGGAGGGCCAAGAGACCCAGTACTTC. This gives the protein CSATRWGPEGQETQYF.